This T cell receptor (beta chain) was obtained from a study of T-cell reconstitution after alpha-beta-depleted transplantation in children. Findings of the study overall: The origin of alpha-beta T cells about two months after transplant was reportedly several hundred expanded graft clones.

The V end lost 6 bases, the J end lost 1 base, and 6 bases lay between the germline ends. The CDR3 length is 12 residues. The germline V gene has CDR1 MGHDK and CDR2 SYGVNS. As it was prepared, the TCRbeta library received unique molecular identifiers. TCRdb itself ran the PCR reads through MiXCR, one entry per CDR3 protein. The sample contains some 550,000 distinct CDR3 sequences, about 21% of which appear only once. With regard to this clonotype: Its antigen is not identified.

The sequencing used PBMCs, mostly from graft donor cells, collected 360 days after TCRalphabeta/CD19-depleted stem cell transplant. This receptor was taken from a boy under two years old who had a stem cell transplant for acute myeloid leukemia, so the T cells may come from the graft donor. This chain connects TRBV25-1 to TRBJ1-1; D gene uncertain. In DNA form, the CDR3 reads TGTGCCAGCAGGGAGAGGAACACTGAAGCTTTCTTT. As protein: CASRERNTEAFF.